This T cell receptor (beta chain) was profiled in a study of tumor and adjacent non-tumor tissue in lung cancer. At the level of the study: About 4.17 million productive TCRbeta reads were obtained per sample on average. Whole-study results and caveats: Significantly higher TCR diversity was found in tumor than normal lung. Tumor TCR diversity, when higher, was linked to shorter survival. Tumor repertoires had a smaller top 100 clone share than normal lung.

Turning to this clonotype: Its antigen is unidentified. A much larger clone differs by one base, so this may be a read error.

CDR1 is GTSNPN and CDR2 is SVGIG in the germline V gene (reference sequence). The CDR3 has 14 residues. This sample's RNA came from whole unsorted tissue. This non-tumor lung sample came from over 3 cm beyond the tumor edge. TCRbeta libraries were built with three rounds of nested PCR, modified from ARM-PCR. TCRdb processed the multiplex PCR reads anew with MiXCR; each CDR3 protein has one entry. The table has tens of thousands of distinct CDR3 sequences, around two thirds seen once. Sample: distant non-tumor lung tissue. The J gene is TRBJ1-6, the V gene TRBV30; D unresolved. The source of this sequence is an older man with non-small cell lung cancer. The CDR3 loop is CTWSVVAENSPLHF. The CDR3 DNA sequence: TGTACCTGGAGTGTAGTGGCAGAGAATTCACCCCTCCACTTT.